These 5 T cell receptor beta chains were all obtained from the same sample, sequenced in a study of shared clonotypes between healthy human individuals. TCRdb keeps only in-frame clones here, not all; method: immunoSEQ multiplex PCR. This table holds approximately 1.9 million clones, just over 90% found once. CD45RO-negative, CCR7-selected cells formed the naive CD8 fraction, which excluded terminally differentiated effector memory CD45RA+ cells. Sequenced input: naive CD8+ T cells from PBMCs. These receptors were obtained from a man younger than 30 in good health. Some clones in this sample may be carry-over from other donors' samples.

The chain links TRBV9 to TRBJ2-1, with D perhaps matching TRBD1 or TRBD2 (6 bases each). This CDR3 spans 16 amino acids. The V gene's germline CDR1 is SGDLS and CDR2 YYNGEE. V gave up 4 bases and J gave up 2 bases, with 16 bases separating them. The CDR3 spells CASSPGLKGAYNEQFF. The CDR3 bases are TGTGCCAGCAGCCCGGGACTCAAGGGGGCCTACAATGAGCAGTTCTTC. The variable domain in full, completed from reference TRBV9 and TRBJ2-1, reads DSGVTQTPKHLITATGQRVTLRCSPRSGDLSVYWYQQSLDQGLQFLIQYYNGEERAKGNILERFSAQQFPDLHSELNLSSLELGDSALYFCASSPGLKGAYNEQFFGPGTRLTVL.

CDR3 loop: CASRSHRVLETQYF. Written as DNA, the CDR3 is TGTGCCAGCAGATCACACAGGGTACTGGAGACCCAGTACTTC. V gene TRBV28 combines with J gene TRBJ2-5; a weak D match, TRBD1 (6 bases). With 6 bases removed from V and 5 bases from J, the gap between germline ends came to 16 bases. Germline lookup yields CDR1 MDHEN and CDR2 SYDVKM. The CDR3 sequence is 14 residues long.

The chain uses TRBV20-1 and TRBJ1-1; D perhaps matches TRBD1 (5 bases). Germline CDR1 is DFQATT and CDR2 is SNEGSKA (reference sequence). Trimming took 1 base from V and 8 from J, leaving 8 bases between them. The CDR3 length is 11 residues. The CDR3 DNA follows: TGCAGTGCTAGAGCCGGGGGGGAAGCTTTCTTT. Its translation is CSARAGGEAFF.

The chain has TRBV11-2 and TRBJ2-7, with D maybe TRBD2 (6 bases). The CDR3 is 15 amino acids. Germline V gives CDR1 SGHAT, CDR2 FQNNGV. V was clipped by 1 base and J by 2 bases, with 12 bases between them. This chain's CDR3 is CASSLGRGNTYEQYF. For the CDR3, the DNA is TGTGCCAGCAGCTTAGGGCGGGGCAACACCTACGAGCAGTACTTC. The entire variable domain, with the rest obtained from reference TRBV11-2 and TRBJ2-7, is as follows: EAGVAQSPRYKIIEKRQSVAFWCNPISGHATLYWYQQILGQGPKLLIQFQNNGVVDDSQLPKDRFSAERLKGVDSTLKIQPAKLEDSAVYLCASSLGRGNTYEQYFGPGTRLTVT.

This chain uses TRBV5-6 with TRBJ2-1, with D unresolved. V lost 5 bases, J lost 0 bases, and 6 bases lay in between. The CDR3 sequence is 13 residues long. CDR1 and CDR2 from the germline V gene are SGHDT and YYEEEE. CDR3 sequence reads: CASRESSYNEQFF. CDR3 sequence (DNA): TGTGCCAGCAGGGAGAGCTCCTACAATGAGCAGTTCTTC. The full variable domain, in which reference TRBV5-6 and TRBJ2-1 provide the parts outside the CDR3, is DAGVTQSPTHLIKTRGQQVTLRCSPKSGHDTVSWYQQALGQGPQFIFQYYEEEERQRGNFPDRFSGHQFPNYSSELNVNALLLGDSALYLCASRESSYNEQFFGPGTRLTVL.